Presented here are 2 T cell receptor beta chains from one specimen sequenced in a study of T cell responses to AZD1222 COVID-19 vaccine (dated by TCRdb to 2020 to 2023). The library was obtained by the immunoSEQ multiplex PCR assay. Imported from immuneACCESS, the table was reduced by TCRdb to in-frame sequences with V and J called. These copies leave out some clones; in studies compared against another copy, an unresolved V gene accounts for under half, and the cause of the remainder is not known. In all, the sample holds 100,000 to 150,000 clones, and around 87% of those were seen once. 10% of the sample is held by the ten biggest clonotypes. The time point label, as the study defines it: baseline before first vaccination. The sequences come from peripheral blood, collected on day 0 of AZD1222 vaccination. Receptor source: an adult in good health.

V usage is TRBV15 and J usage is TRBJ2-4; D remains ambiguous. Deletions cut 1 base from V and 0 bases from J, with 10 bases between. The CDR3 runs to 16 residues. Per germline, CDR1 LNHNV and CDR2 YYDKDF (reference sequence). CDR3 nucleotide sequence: TGTGCCACCAGCAGAGCCGGCGTTCTAGCCAAAAACATTCAGTACTTC. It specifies CATSRAGVLAKNIQYF.

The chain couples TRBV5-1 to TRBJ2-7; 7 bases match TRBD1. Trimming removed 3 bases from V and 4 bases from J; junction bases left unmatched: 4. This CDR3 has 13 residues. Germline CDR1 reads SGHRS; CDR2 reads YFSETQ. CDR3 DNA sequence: TGCGCCAGCAGCTGGGGGACAGAGTACGAGCAGTACTTC. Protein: CASSWGTEYEQYF.